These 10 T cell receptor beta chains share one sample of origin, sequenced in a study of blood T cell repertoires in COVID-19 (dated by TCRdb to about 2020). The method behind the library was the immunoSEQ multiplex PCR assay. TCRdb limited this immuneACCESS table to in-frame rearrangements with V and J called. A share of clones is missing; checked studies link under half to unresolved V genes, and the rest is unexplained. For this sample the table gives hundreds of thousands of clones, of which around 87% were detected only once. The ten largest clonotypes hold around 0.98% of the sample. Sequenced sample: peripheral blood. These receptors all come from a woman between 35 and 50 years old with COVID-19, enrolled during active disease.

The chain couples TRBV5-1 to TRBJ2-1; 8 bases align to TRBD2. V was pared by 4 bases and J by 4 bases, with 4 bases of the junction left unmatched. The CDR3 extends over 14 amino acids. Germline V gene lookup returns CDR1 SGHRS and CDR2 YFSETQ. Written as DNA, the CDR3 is TGCGCCAGCAGCCCGGGAGGGATTTACAATGAGCAGTTCTTC. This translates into CASSPGGIYNEQFF.

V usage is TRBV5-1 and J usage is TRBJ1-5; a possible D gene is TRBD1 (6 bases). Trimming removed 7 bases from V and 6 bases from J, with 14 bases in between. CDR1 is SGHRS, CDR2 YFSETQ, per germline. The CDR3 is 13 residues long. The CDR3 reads CASATGTGQPQHF. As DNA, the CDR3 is TGCGCCAGCGCCACAGGGACGGGTCAGCCCCAGCATTTT.

The CDR3 DNA is TGTGCCAGCAGCCAGCGCAGGGGCCGGGACACTGAAGCTTTCTTT. Protein product: CASSQRRGRDTEAFF. V and J are TRBV7-8 and TRBJ1-1, with D maybe TRBD1 (6 bases). Germline values: CDR1 SGHVS, CDR2 FQNEAQ. V lost 5 bases and J 3 bases, leaving 16 bases between the germline ends. The CDR3 runs 15 residues.

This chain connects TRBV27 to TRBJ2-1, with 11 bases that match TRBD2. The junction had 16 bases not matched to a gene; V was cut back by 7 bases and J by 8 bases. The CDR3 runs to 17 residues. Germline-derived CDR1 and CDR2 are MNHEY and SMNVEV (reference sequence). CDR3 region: CASTLILAGGPSDEQFF. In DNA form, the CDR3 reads TGTGCCAGCACCCTTATATTAGCGGGAGGGCCGTCCGATGAGCAGTTCTTC.

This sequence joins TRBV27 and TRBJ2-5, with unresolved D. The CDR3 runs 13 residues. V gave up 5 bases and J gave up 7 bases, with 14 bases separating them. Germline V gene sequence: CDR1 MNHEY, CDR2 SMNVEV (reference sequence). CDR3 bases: TGTGCCAGCAGTCAAAACACCGTCACGACCCAGTACTTC. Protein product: CASSQNTVTTQYF.

CDR3 in DNA: TGTGCCAGCAGCACAGGGGCCGGGGAGCTGTTTTTT. Its translation: CASSTGAGELFF. V usage is TRBV2 and J usage is TRBJ2-2, with TRBD1 matching over 7 bases. Trimming cost V 6 bases and J 6 bases; bases outside gene matches: 1. From germline, CDR1 is SNHLY and CDR2 FYNNEI. The CDR3 is 12 amino acids.

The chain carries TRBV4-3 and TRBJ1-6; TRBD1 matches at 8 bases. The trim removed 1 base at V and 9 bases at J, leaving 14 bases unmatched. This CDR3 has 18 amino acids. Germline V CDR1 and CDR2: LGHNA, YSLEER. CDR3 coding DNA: TGCGCCAGCAGCCAAGGAACGACAGGGGTAGTTAGCGGTTCACCCCTCCACTTT. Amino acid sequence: CASSQGTTGVVSGSPLHF.

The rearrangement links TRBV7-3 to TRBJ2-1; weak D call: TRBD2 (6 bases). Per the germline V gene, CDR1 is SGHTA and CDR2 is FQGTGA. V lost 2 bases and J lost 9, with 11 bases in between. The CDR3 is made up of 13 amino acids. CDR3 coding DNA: TGTGCCAGCAGCTTACTCCCGGGGGTTGAGCAGTTCTTC. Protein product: CASSLLPGVEQFF.

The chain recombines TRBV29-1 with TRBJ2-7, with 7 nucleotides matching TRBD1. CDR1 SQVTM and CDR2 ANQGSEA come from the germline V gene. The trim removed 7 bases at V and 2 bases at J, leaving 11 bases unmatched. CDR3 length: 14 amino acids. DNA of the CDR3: TGCAGCGCCCTGGACAGGACCGGGGCCTACGAGCAGTACTTC. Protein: CSALDRTGAYEQYF.

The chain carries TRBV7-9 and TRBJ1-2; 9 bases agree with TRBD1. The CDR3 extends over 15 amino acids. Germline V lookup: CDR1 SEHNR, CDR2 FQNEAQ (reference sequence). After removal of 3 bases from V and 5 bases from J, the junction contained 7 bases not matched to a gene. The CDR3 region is CASSFAGQGEYGYTF. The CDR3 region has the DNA TGTGCCAGCAGCTTCGCGGGACAGGGTGAATATGGCTACACCTTC.